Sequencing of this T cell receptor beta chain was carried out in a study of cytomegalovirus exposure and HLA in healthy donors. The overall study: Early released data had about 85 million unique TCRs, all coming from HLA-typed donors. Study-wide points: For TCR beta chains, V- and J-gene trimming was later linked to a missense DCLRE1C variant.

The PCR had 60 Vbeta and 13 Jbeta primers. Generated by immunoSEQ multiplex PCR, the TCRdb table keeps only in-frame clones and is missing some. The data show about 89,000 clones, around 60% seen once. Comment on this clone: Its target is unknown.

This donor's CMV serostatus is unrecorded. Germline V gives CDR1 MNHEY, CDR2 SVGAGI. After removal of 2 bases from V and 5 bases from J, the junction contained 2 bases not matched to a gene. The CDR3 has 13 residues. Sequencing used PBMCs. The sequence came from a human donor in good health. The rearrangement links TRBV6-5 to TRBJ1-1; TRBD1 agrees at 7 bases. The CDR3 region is CASSYRGQTEAFF. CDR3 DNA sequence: TGTGCCAGCAGTTACAGGGGACAGACTGAAGCTTTCTTT.